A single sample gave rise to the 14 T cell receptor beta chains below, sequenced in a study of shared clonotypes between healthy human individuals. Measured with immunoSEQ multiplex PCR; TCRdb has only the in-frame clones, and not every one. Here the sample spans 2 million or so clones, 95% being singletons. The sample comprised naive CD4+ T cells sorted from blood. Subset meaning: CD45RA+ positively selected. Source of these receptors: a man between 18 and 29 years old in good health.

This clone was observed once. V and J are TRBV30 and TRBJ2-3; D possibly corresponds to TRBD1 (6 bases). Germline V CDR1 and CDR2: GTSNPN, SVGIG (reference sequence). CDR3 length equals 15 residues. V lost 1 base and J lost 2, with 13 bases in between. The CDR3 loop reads CAWSETDRTTDTQYF. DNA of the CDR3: TGTGCCTGGAGTGAAACCGACAGGACCACAGATACGCAGTATTTT.

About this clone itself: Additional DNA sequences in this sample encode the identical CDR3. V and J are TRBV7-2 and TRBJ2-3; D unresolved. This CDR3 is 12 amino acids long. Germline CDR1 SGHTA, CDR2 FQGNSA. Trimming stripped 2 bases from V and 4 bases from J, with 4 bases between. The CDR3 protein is CASSLRADTQYF. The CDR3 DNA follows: TGTGCCAGCAGCTTAAGAGCAGATACGCAGTATTTT. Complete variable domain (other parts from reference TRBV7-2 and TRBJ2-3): GAGVSQSPSNKVTEKGKDVELRCDPISGHTALYWYRQSLGQGLEFLIYFQGNSAPDKSGLPSDRFSAERTGGSVSTLTIQRTQQEDSAVYLCASSLRADTQYFGPGTRLTVL.

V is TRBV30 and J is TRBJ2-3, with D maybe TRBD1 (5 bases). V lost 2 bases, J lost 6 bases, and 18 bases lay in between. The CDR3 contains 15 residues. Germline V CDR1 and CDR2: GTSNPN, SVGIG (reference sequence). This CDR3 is CAWSLGVPNRDTQYF. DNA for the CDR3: TGTGCCTGGAGTCTAGGGGTTCCCAATCGGGATACGCAGTATTTT.

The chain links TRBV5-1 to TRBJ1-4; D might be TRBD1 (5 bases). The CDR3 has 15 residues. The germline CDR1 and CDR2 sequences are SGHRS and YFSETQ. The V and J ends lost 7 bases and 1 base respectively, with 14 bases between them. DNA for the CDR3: TGCGCCAGCGGGGACGCCGGAGGAACTAATGAAAAACTGTTTTTT. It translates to CASGDAGGTNEKLFF. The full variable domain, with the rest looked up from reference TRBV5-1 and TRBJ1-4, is KAGVTQTPRYLIKTRGQQVTLSCSPISGHRSVSWYQQTPGQGLQFLFEYFSETQRNKGNFPGRFSGRQFSNSRSEMNVSTLELGDSALYLCASGDAGGTNEKLFFGSGTQLSVL.

CDR3 protein: CASAPRGGNGLTF. DNA for the CDR3: TGTGCCAGCGCACCCCGCGGAGGGAACGGTCTGACTTTC. The chain couples TRBV2 to TRBJ2-6; possibly TRBD2 for D (6 bases). The germline gives CDR1 SNHLY, CDR2 FYNNEI. The CDR3 sequence is 13 residues long. Trimming shortened V by 8 bases and J by 16 bases, and 21 bases separated the two germline ends.

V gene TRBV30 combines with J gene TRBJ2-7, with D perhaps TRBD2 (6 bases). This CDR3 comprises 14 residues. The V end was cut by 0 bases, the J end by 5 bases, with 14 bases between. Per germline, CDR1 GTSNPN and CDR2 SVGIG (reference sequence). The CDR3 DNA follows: TGTGCCTGGAGTGTAATGGGCGGGAAGGACGAGCAGTACTTC. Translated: CAWSVMGGKDEQYF.

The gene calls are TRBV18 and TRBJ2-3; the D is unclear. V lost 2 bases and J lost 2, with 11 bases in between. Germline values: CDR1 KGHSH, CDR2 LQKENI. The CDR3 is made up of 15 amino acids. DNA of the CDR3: TGTGCCAGCTCACCAAGTTCTGGGATCACAGATACGCAGTATTTT. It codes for CASSPSSGITDTQYF.

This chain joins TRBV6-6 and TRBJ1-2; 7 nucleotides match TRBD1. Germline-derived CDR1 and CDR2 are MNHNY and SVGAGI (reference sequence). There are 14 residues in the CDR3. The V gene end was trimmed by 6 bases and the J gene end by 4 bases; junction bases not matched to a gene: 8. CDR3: CASSPTGAGYGYTF. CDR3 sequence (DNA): TGTGCCAGCAGCCCAACAGGGGCCGGCTATGGCTACACCTTC.

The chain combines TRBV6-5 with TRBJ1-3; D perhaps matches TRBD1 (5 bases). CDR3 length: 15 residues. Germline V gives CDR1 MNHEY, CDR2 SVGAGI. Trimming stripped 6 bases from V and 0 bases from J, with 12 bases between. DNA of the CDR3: TGTGCCAGCAGCCGGGAGGGGAGCTCTGGAAACACCATATATTTT. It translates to CASSREGSSGNTIYF.

CDR3 coding DNA: TGTGCCAGCAGTTACTCGACCCCTAAACTGTTTTTT. This sequence encodes CASSYSTPKLFF. This rearrangement joins TRBV6-6 to TRBJ1-4; no reliable D call. V lost 0 bases to trimming and J lost 11 bases, with 7 bases between them. Germline V gene lookup returns CDR1 MNHNY and CDR2 SVGAGI (reference sequence). The CDR3 runs to 12 residues.

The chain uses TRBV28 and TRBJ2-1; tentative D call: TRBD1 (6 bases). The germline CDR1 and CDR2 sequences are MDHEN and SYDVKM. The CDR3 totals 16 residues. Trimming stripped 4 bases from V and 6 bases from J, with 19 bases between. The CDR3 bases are TGTGCCAGCAGTTCCTTCGCGGGTTTAGGGGGCAATGAGCAGTTCTTC. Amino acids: CASSSFAGLGGNEQFF.

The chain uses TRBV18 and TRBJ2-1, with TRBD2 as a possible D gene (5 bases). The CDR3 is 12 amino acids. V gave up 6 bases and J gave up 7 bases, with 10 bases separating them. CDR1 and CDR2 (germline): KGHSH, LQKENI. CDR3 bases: TGTGCCAGCTCTCGGGAACGAAATGAGCAGTTCTTC. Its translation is CASSRERNEQFF.

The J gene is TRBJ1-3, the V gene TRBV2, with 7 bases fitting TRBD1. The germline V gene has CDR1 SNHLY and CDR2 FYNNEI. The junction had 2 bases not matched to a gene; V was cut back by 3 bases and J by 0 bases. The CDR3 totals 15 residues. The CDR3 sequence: CASSERQGSGNTIYF. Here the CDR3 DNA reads TGTGCCAGCAGTGAGCGACAGGGCTCTGGAAACACCATATATTTT.

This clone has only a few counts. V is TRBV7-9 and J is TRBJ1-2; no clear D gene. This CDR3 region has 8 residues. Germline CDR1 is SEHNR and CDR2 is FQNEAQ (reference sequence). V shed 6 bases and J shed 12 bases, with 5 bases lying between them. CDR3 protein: CASRENTF. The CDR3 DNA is TGTGCCAGCAGGGAAAACACCTTC.